Listed below are T cell receptor beta chains from one sample, sequenced in a study of neurological immune-mediated disorders. Each CDR3 protein gets one entry after TCRdb re-called the 5' RACE reads with MiXCR. The table includes roughly 30,000 distinct CDR3 sequences, approximately 5.2% detected once. The material sequenced was CD4+ T cells from blood. These receptors all stem from a woman between 50 and 59 years old in good health. CDR3s include the opening cysteine and the closing phenylalanine or tryptophan. D genes are given only for firm matches. Clone size is not always given. Where it is, it says once, few, many or a class for expanded clones.

d_gene,j_gene,abundance,v_gene,CDR3aa,CDR3nt
-,TRBJ1-1,many,TRBV3-1,CASSQAETSTEAFF,TGTGCCAGCAGCCAGGCGGAAACTAGCACTGAAGCTTTCTTT
TRBD1,TRBJ1-1,many,TRBV7-8,CASSARQGTNTEAFF,TGTGCCAGCAGCGCCAGACAGGGAACGAACACTGAAGCTTTCTTT
-,TRBJ2-1,many,TRBV28,CASSLGLWDLNNEQFF,TGTGCCAGCAGTTTAGGTCTGTGGGACCTTAACAATGAGCAGTTCTTC
-,TRBJ2-2,many,TRBV9,CASSASGGELFF,TGTGCCAGCAGCGCGAGTGGCGGGGAGCTGTTTTTT
TRBD1,TRBJ1-2,many,TRBV9,CASSVARQGSYGYTF,TGTGCCAGCAGCGTAGCCAGACAGGGGAGCTATGGCTACACCTTC
TRBD1,TRBJ1-2,many,TRBV7-3,CASSGQGYGYTF,TGTGCCAGCAGCGGACAGGGCTATGGCTACACCTTC
-,TRBJ2-1,many,TRBV20-1,CSASPSGTQHYNEQFF,TGCAGTGCTAGTCCCTCCGGGACCCAGCATTACAATGAGCAGTTCTTC
TRBD2,TRBJ2-2,many,TRBV7-8,CASRKRAGGDTGELFF,TGTGCCAGCAGAAAGAGGGCGGGAGGGGACACCGGGGAGCTGTTTTTT
-,TRBJ1-2,many,TRBV20-1,CSAYIQDTGGYTF,TGCAGTGCCTACATTCAGGACACCGGTGGCTACACCTTC
TRBD1,TRBJ1-2,many,TRBV7-2,CASSPRQGADHGYTF,TGTGCCAGCAGCCCTAGACAGGGCGCGGATCATGGCTACACCTTC
-,TRBJ2-3,many,TRBV14,CASSQGRTDTQYF,TGTGCCAGCAGCCAAGGTCGAACAGATACGCAGTATTTT
-,TRBJ2-5,-,TRBV7-6,CASSLGVQETQYF,TGTGCCAGCAGCTTAGGGGTCCAAGAGACCCAGTACTTC
-,TRBJ1-4,many,TRBV9,CASSVGDKEKLFF,TGTGCCAGCAGCGTGGGAGACAAGGAAAAACTGTTTTTT
-,TRBJ2-1,many,TRBV14,CASSQVDGPVHEQFF,TGTGCCAGCAGCCAAGTGGACGGGCCAGTCCATGAGCAGTTCTTC
TRBD1,TRBJ1-4,-,TRBV2,CASSWDRPATNEKLFF,TGTGCCAGCAGTTGGGACAGGCCAGCAACTAATGAAAAACTGTTTTTT
TRBD1,TRBJ2-5,many,TRBV5-1,CASSLGTAQETQYF,TGCGCCAGCAGCCTCGGGACAGCTCAAGAGACCCAGTACTTC
-,TRBJ1-1,-,TRBV5-1,CASSVAAVDTEAFF,TGCGCCAGCAGCGTAGCGGCTGTTGACACTGAAGCTTTCTTT
-,TRBJ2-3,many,TRBV20-1,CSARVGNTDTQYF,TGCAGTGCTAGGGTCGGAAACACAGATACGCAGTATTTT
-,TRBJ1-5,many,TRBV20-1,CSAKTPGDNQPQHF,TGCAGTGCTAAGACCCCAGGGGACAATCAGCCCCAGCATTTT
TRBD1,TRBJ1-2,many,TRBV29-1,CSVERQGIDYGYTF,TGCAGCGTCGAAAGACAGGGGATCGACTATGGCTACACCTTC
-,TRBJ2-1,many,TRBV7-3,CASSEGTLNEQFF,TGTGCCAGCAGCGAAGGGACACTTAATGAGCAGTTCTTC
TRBD1,TRBJ2-3,many,TRBV28,CASSGTGTGLTDTQYF,TGTGCCAGCAGTGGAACCGGGACAGGGCTGACCGATACGCAGTATTTT
TRBD2,TRBJ2-1,many,TRBV5-4,CASSRGETRYNEQFF,TGTGCCAGCAGCCGGGGGGAGACTCGTTACAATGAGCAGTTCTTC
-,TRBJ2-7,many,TRBV28,CASRHNREFYEQYF,TGTGCCAGCAGGCATAACAGGGAGTTTTACGAGCAGTACTTC
-,TRBJ2-2,many,TRBV10-3,CAISESIRIGELFF,TGTGCCATCAGTGAGTCGATAAGGATCGGGGAGCTGTTTTTT
TRBD1,TRBJ2-7,many,TRBV5-1,CASSLMGDRGHEQYF,TGCGCCAGCAGCCTGATGGGGGACAGGGGCCACGAGCAGTACTTC
-,TRBJ1-2,many,TRBV29-1,CSAGQGQGYGYTF,TGCAGCGCAGGGCAGGGCCAGGGCTATGGCTACACCTTC
TRBD1,TRBJ1-6,many,TRBV7-3,CASSMTGANNSPLHF,TGTGCCAGCAGCATGACAGGGGCGAATAATTCACCCCTCCACTTT
-,TRBJ2-5,many,TRBV7-2,CASSPAFETQYF,TGTGCCAGCAGCCCTGCTTTTGAGACCCAGTACTTC
TRBD2,TRBJ2-1,many,TRBV5-1,CASSLLAGGTYNEQFF,TGCGCCAGCAGCCTTCTAGCGGGGGGAACCTACAATGAGCAGTTCTTC
-,TRBJ2-1,many,TRBV7-2,CASSLITAQFF,TGTGCCAGCAGCTTAATTACCGCGCAGTTCTTC
TRBD1,TRBJ1-4,many,TRBV10-3,CAASTGQGEKLFF,TGTGCCGCGTCTACGGGACAGGGAGAAAAACTGTTTTTT
TRBD1,TRBJ2-3,many,TRBV29-1,CSGGQGTDTQYF,TGCAGCGGTGGACAGGGAACAGATACGCAGTATTTT
TRBD1,TRBJ1-2,many,TRBV20-1,CSAPQTGGAGNYGYTF,TGCAGTGCTCCCCAGACAGGGGGCGCTGGGAACTATGGCTACACCTTC
TRBD1,TRBJ2-7,many,TRBV12-3/TRBV12-4,CASSFGQGTSYEQYF,TGTGCCAGCAGTTTTGGACAGGGGACCTCCTACGAGCAGTACTTC
-,TRBJ1-2,many,TRBV5-1,CASSTDLRSTAGYTF,TGCGCCAGCAGCACCGACCTCCGTTCGACAGCTGGCTACACCTTC
-,TRBJ2-4,many,TRBV28,CASSLIRGNIQYF,TGTGCCAGCAGTCTAATCCGGGGAAACATTCAGTACTTC
-,TRBJ2-2,many,TRBV5-1,CASGSGAGELFF,TGCGCCAGCGGTTCAGGGGCCGGGGAGCTGTTTTTT
-,TRBJ2-1,many,TRBV4-3,CASSQAVIVPNEQFF,TGCGCCAGCAGCCAAGCGGTCATAGTCCCCAATGAGCAGTTCTTC
-,TRBJ2-3,-,TRBV27,CASSLKRDTQYF,TGTGCCAGCAGTTTAAAGAGGGATACGCAGTATTTT
-,TRBJ2-7,many,TRBV6-1,CASTEGGWREQYF,TGTGCCAGCACCGAGGGGGGTTGGAGGGAGCAGTACTTC